The clone carrying this T cell receptor beta chain was observed once. Its antigen is still unknown. This sample was taken from a study of T cell responses to AZD1222 COVID-19 vaccine. General study findings and limits: Just five or six AZD1222 recipients tested seropositive at baseline.

Some clones are missing from TCRdb's copy, which holds only in-frame ones; the method was immunoSEQ multiplex PCR. The data contain 150,000 or so clones, roughly 87% of them singletons. Germline CDR1 LGHNT, CDR2 FRNRAP. V shed 2 bases and J 7 bases; nucleotides not matched to a gene: 1. The CDR3 length is 15 residues. The specimen was peripheral blood, collected on day 0 of AZD1222 vaccination. This chain joins TRBV12-5 and TRBJ2-1, with 14 bases fitting TRBD2. This TCR came from an adult in good health. CDR3 in DNA: TGTGCTAGTGGTTTGTGGACTAGCGGGAGGAATGAGCAGTTCTTC. Translated: CASGLWTSGRNEQFF.